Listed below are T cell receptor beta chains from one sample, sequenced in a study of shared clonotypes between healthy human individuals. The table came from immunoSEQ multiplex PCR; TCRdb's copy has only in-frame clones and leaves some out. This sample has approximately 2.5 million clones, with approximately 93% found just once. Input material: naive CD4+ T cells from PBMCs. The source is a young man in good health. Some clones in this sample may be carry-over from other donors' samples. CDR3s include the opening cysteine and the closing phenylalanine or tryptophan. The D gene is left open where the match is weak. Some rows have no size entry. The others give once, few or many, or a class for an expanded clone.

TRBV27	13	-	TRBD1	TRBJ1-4	TGTGCCAGCAGACGTGGGACAGTTGAAAAACTGTTTTTT	CASRRGTVEKLFF
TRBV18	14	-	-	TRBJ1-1	TGTGCCAGCTCACCACCTTCTATGAACACTGAAGCTTTCTTT	CASSPPSMNTEAFF
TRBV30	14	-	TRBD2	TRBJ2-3	TGTGCCTGGACCTTAGCGGGAGGATCAGATACGCAGTATTTT	CAWTLAGGSDTQYF
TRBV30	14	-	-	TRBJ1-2	TGTGCCTACCTCCGACTCGGACGCCTATATGGCTACACCTTC	CAYLRLGRLYGYTF
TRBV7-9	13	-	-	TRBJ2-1	TGTGCCAGCAGCCTTCAGATTTACAATGAGCAGTTCTTC	CASSLQIYNEQFF
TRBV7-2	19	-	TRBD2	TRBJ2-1	TGTGCCAGCAGCTTCGGGGCCGGGACTAGCGGGAGATCCTACAATGAGCAGTTCTTC	CASSFGAGTSGRSYNEQFF
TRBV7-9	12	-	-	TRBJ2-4	TGTGCCAGCAGCTTAAGGAGCGACATTCAGTACTTC	CASSLRSDIQYF
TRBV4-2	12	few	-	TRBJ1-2	TGTGCCAGCGGAGGGCTGGTCTATGGCTACACCTTC	CASGGLVYGYTF
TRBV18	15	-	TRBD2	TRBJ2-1	TGTGCCAGCTCACCGGGACTAGCGGGAGATGGTGAGCAGTTCTTC	CASSPGLAGDGEQFF
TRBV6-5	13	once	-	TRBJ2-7	TGTGCCAGCTTGGGGAGGAGGTCCTACGAGCAGTACTTC	CASLGRRSYEQYF
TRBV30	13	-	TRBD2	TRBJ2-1	TGTGCCTGGAGTGGGGCGGGAGGCTATGAGCAGTTCTTC	CAWSGAGGYEQFF
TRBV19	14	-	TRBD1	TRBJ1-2	TGTGCCAGTAGCAGGACAGGGGGTGACTATGGCTACACCTTC	CASSRTGGDYGYTF
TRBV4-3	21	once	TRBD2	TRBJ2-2	TGCGCCAGCAGCCAAGAAAAGGAGCTGACTAGCGGGAGGGCCAACACCGGGGAGCTGTTTTTT	CASSQEKELTSGRANTGELFF
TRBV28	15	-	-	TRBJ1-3	TGTGCCAGCGGCAGAGATACTCGGTCTGGAAACACCATATATTTT	CASGRDTRSGNTIYF
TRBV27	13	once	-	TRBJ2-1	TGTGCCAGCAGCCGGCAGGGGTGGAATGAGCAGTTCTTC	CASSRQGWNEQFF
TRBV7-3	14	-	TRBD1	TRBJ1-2	TGTGCCAGCAGCACTGGGACAGGAAACTATGGCTACACCTTC	CASSTGTGNYGYTF
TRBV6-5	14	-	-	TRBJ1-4	TGTGCCAGCAGTTCCGGGGGCTACGATGAAAAACTGTTTTTT	CASSSGGYDEKLFF
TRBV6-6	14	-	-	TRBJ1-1	TGTGCCACTTGGTTGGACGGGGAGAACACTGAAGCTTTCTTT	CATWLDGENTEAFF
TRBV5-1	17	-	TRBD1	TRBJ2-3	TGCGCCAGCAGCCCTATTTTAGGACAGGGGGCGTACGATACGCAGTATTTT	CASSPILGQGAYDTQYF
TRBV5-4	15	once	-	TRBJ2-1	TGTGCCAGCAGCTTGACAGGTAACTCCTACAATGAGCAGTTCTTC	CASSLTGNSYNEQFF
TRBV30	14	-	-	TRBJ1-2	TGTGCCTGGAGTGGGTTAGCAACGAACTATGGCTACACCTTC	CAWSGLATNYGYTF
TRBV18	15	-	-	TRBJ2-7	TGTGCCAGCTCACCACGGTTAGCTGACACCTACGAGCAGTACTTC	CASSPRLADTYEQYF
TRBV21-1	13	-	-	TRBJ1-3	TGTGCCAGCTCTATGGGGGTTGGAAACACCATATATTTT	CASSMGVGNTIYF
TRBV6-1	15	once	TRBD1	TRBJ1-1	TGTGCCAGCAGTGCTTGGGACAGGGGTTACACTGAAGCTTTCTTT	CASSAWDRGYTEAFF
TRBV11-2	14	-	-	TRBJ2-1	TGTGCCAGCAGCTTTTCCCGCGAGGTCGATGAGCAGTTCTTC	CASSFSREVDEQFF
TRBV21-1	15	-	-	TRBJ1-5	TGTGCCAGCAGTACCTTCCGGGGGATCAATCAGCCCCAGCATTTT	CASSTFRGINQPQHF
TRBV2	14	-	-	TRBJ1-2	TGTGCCAGCACCGGGGGAGGGGACAACTATGGCTACACCTTC	CASTGGGDNYGYTF
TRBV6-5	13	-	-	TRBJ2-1	TGTGCCAGCAGTTACGTCAGGGGAGATGAGCAGTTCTTC	CASSYVRGDEQFF
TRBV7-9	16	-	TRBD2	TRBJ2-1	TGTGCCAGCAGCTCGTCTAGCGGGAGTTCCTACAATGAGCAGTTCTTC	CASSSSSGSSYNEQFF
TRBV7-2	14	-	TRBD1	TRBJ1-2	TGTGCCAGCAGCCGACAGGGGGCTAACTATGGCTACACCTTC	CASSRQGANYGYTF
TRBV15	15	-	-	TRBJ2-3	TGTGCCACCAGCAGCCGACTTTCAGACACAGATACGCAGTATTTT	CATSSRLSDTDTQYF
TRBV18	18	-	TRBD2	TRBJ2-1	TGTGCCAGCTCCCGGGTCGGTGGTAGCGGGAACTCCTACAATGAGCAGTTCTTC	CASSRVGGSGNSYNEQFF
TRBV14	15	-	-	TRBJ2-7	TGTGCCAGCAGCTACAGGGCCGTCAACTCCTACGAGCAGTACTTC	CASSYRAVNSYEQYF
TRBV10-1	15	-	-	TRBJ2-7	TGCGCCAGCAGTGAACAGGGCAGAGAGCCCTACGAGCAGTACTTC	CASSEQGREPYEQYF
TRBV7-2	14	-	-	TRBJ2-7	TGTGCCAGCAGCTTAGACAGGGTCTCCTACGAGCAGTACTTC	CASSLDRVSYEQYF
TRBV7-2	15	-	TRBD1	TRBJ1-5	TGTGCCAGCAGCCTTGAGGGGGCCCGCAATCAGCCCCAGCATTTT	CASSLEGARNQPQHF
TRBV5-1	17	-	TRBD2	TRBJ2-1	TGCGCCAGCAGCTTTGACGGGAGGGCGAGCTCCTACAATGAGCAGTTCTTC	CASSFDGRASSYNEQFF
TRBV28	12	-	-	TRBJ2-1	TGTGCCAGCAGTACTCGACTACTTGAGCAGTTCTTC	CASSTRLLEQFF
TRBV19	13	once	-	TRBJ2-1	TGTGCCAGTAGTTGGGGGCCTGACAATGAGCAGTTCTTC	CASSWGPDNEQFF
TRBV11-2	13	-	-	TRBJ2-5	TGTGCCAGCAGCCTTAGGGGGCAAGAGACCCAGTACTTC	CASSLRGQETQYF
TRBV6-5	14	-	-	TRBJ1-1	TGTGCCAGCAGTTATAGGGCTGGGAACACTGAAGCTTTCTTT	CASSYRAGNTEAFF
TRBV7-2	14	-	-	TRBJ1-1	TGTGCCAGCAGCTTAGCGGTAGGGAACACTGAAGCTTTCTTT	CASSLAVGNTEAFF
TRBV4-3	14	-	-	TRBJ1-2	TGCGCCAGCAGCCAAGACATATCCGGCTATGGCTACACCTTC	CASSQDISGYGYTF
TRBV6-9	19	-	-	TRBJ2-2	TGTGCCAGCCCCCCGGGGTGGGGGCTAAGGAGAGGCAACACCGGGGAGCTGTTTTTT	CASPPGWGLRRGNTGELFF
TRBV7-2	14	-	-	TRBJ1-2	TGTGCCAGCAGTGAACCGCTTGGCGGGAGTGGCTACACCTTC	CASSEPLGGSGYTF
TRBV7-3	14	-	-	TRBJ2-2	TGTGCCAGCAGCTTTTCGGGGAACACCGGGGAGCTGTTTTTT	CASSFSGNTGELFF
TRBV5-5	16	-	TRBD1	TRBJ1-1	TGTGCCAGCAGCCCGTACTCGACAGGGCTGAACACTGAAGCTTTCTTT	CASSPYSTGLNTEAFF
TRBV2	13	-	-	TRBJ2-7	TGTGCCAGCAGTGGGGAACGGGACTACGAGCAGTACTTC	CASSGERDYEQYF
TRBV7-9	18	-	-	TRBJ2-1	TGTGCCAGCAGCTTAACAGGGGGTAGCGGGAGCTCCTACAATGAGCAGTTCTTC	CASSLTGGSGSSYNEQFF
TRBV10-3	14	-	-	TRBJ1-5	TGTGCCATCAGTGAGTGGGATAGCAATCAGCCCCAGCATTTT	CAISEWDSNQPQHF